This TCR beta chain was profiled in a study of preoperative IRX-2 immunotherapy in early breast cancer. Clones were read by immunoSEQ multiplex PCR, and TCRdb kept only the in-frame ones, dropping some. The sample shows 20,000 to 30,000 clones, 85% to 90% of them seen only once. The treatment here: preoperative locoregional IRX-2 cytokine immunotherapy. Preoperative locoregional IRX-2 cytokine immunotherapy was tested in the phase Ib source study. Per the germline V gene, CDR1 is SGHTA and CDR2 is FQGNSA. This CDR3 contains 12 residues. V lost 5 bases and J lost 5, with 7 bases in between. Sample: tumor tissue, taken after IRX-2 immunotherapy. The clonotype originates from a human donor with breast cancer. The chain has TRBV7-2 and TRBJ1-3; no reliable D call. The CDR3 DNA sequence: TGTGCCAGCAGCCTGGAAAGAAACACCATATATTTT. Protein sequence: CASSLERNTIYF.